The rows below give T cell receptor beta chains drawn from one sample of a study of metastatic and nonmetastatic thyroid tumors. TCRdb re-called the PCR reads through MiXCR. Found here are thousands of clones, approximately 30% of them singletons; the top ten hold about a fifth. The sequencing input was adjacent normal tissue. Source of these receptors: a female donor with papillary thyroid cancer or a benign thyroid nodule (not recorded which). Some clones in this sample may be carry-over from other donors' samples. Both conserved end residues are trimmed from each CDR3. Each record gives: J gene, V gene, CDR3 protein.

J gene: TRBJ1-4; V gene: TRBV6-8; CDR3 protein: ASTSGGTGLLF
J gene: TRBJ1-5; V gene: TRBV20-1; CDR3 protein: SAEGRDGGYQPQH
J gene: TRBJ2-2; V gene: TRBV19; CDR3 protein: ASSIIGGGTGELF
J gene: TRBJ2-1; V gene: TRBV7-3; CDR3 protein: ASSPRAGVEGEQF
J gene: TRBJ1-5; V gene: TRBV19; CDR3 protein: ASTRTGVVQPQH
J gene: TRBJ2-2; V gene: TRBV14; CDR3 protein: ASSQVGTSATGELF
J gene: TRBJ1-1; V gene: TRBV28; CDR3 protein: ASSLTQTEAEAF
J gene: TRBJ2-7; V gene: TRBV19; CDR3 protein: ASSLKTGAYYEQY
J gene: TRBJ2-7; V gene: TRBV10-3; CDR3 protein: AISGLGLAAREQY
J gene: TRBJ1-2; V gene: TRBV30; CDR3 protein: AWSQGIGSYGYT
J gene: TRBJ1-1; V gene: TRBV19; CDR3 protein: ASSMNTGGTEAF
J gene: TRBJ1-2; V gene: TRBV9; CDR3 protein: ASSPSHNYGYT
J gene: TRBJ2-2; V gene: TRBV20-1; CDR3 protein: SALANTGELF
J gene: TRBJ1-3; V gene: TRBV28; CDR3 protein: ASSGQVFGNTIY
J gene: TRBJ1-1; V gene: TRBV11-1; CDR3 protein: ASSSRWGRLDPNTEAF
J gene: TRBJ2-7; V gene: TRBV6-5; CDR3 protein: ASSYSRGYEQY
J gene: TRBJ2-5; V gene: TRBV6-6; CDR3 protein: ASSYFRGAQETQY